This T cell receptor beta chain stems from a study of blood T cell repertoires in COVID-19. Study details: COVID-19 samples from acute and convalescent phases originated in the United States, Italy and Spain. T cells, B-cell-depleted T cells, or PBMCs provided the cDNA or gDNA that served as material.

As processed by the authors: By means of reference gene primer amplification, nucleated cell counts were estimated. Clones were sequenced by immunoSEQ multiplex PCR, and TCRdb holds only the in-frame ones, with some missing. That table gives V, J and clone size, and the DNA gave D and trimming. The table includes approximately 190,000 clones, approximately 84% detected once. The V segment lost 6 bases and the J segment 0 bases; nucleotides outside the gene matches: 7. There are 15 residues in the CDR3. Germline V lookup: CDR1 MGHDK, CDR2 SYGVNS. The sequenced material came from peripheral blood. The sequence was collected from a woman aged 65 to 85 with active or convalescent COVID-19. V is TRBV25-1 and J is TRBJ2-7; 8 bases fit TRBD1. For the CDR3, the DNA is TGTGCCAGCAGCATGGGGGGACAGGCCTCCTACGAGCAGTACTTC. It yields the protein CASSMGGQASYEQYF.